Below, 13 T cell receptor beta chains from the same sample are listed, as sequenced in a study of cytotoxic CD8 clonotypes in ibrutinib-treated CLL. Data came from immunoSEQ multiplex PCR; TCRdb stores just in-frame clones and leaves some out. The sample comprises some 200,000 clones, roughly 77% of which are singletons, and 5.5% to 7% rests with the top ten. Specimen: PBMCs, collected after 12 months of ibrutinib treatment. The source is a human donor with chronic lymphocytic leukemia.

This clone was seen many times. The rearrangement uses TRBV11-2 and TRBJ2-1; D uncertain. Per the germline V gene, CDR1 is SGHAT and CDR2 is FQNNGV. V was cut by 0 bases and J by 7 bases, with 13 bases left in between. The CDR3 totals 15 residues. This chain's CDR3 is CASSLDPTPGNEQFF. The CDR3 nucleotides are TGTGCCAGCAGCTTAGATCCGACGCCGGGTAATGAGCAGTTCTTC.

This clone appeared a few times. This sequence joins TRBV5-4 and TRBJ2-6; D is unclear. The CDR3 has 12 residues. Per the germline V gene, CDR1 is SGHNT and CDR2 is YYREEE (reference sequence). Trimming left V 0 bases short and J 12 bases short, with 7 bases between. For the CDR3, the DNA is TGTGCCAGCAGCTTGGGACGAAGCGTCCTGACTTTC. Its protein is CASSLGRSVLTF.

The chain uses TRBV7-2 and TRBJ2-1; TRBD2 matches at 8 bases. The CDR3 spans 17 residues. From germline, CDR1 is SGHTA and CDR2 FQGNSA. After removal of 2 bases from V and 2 bases from J, the junction contained 8 bases not matched to a gene. CDR3 sequence: CASSLQVRGGAYNEQFF. The CDR3 bases are TGTGCCAGCAGCTTACAGGTCCGGGGGGGCGCCTACAATGAGCAGTTCTTC. The full variable domain, its missing parts supplied by reference TRBV7-2 and TRBJ2-1, is GAGVSQSPSNKVTEKGKDVELRCDPISGHTALYWYRQSLGQGLEFLIYFQGNSAPDKSGLPSDRFSAERTGGSVSTLTIQRTQQEDSAVYLCASSLQVRGGAYNEQFFGPGTRLTVL.

The chain combines TRBV29-1 with TRBJ1-2; D call uncertain. The V and J ends lost 8 bases and 8 bases respectively, with 15 bases between them. The CDR3 has 11 amino acids. Germline V lookup: CDR1 SQVTM, CDR2 ANQGSEA. This chain's CDR3 is CSLYRNNGYTF. The CDR3 DNA follows: TGCAGCCTGTATCGGAACAACGGCTACACCTTC.

The chain employs TRBV5-6 and TRBJ1-1; D call uncertain. V lost 3 bases and J lost 7, with 10 bases in between. Per germline, CDR1 SGHDT and CDR2 YYEEEE. This CDR3 has 12 residues. CDR3 sequence reads: CASSWATGEAFF. The CDR3 DNA follows: TGTGCCAGCAGCTGGGCGACGGGTGAAGCTTTCTTT. Full variable domain (outside the CDR3, taken from reference TRBV5-6 and TRBJ1-1): DAGVTQSPTHLIKTRGQQVTLRCSPKSGHDTVSWYQQALGQGPQFIFQYYEEEERQRGNFPDRFSGHQFPNYSSELNVNALLLGDSALYLCASSWATGEAFFGQGTRLTVV.

The chain links TRBV18 to TRBJ2-3, with 12 bases aligning to TRBD2. V shed 8 bases, J shed 10 bases, and the junction held 13 bases outside the gene matches. The CDR3 is 15 amino acids. Germline assignment: CDR1 KGHSH and CDR2 LQKENI. CDR3 DNA sequence: TGTGCCAGCATCCCCAAGACTAGCGGGAGACAAGCGCAGTATTTT. Residues: CASIPKTSGRQAQYF.

This clone occurred a few times. The J gene is TRBJ1-1, the V gene TRBV19, with D possibly being TRBD1 (6 bases). V dropped 5 bases and J dropped 10 bases, with 14 bases sitting between them. Germline CDR1 is LNHDA and CDR2 is SQIVND (reference sequence). The CDR3 extends over 12 amino acids. The CDR3 DNA reads as TGTGCCAGTAGTCTTTCACTAGGGGGAGCTTTCTTT. It specifies CASSLSLGGAFF.

This clone was observed once. The rearrangement links TRBV6-5 to TRBJ1-1, with D possibly being TRBD1 (5 bases). Between the trimmed V and J ends, which lost 7 bases and 4 bases, there was a span of 13 bases. CDR1 MNHEY and CDR2 SVGAGI come from the germline V gene. CDR3 size: 13 residues. The CDR3 DNA sequence: TGTGCCAGCACCTTGGACACGGGCACTGAAGCTTTCTTT. This translates into CASTLDTGTEAFF.

This chain joins TRBV9 and TRBJ1-1; tentative D call: TRBD1 (5 bases). CDR1 is SGDLS, CDR2 YYNGEE, per germline. The CDR3 is 15 amino acids. The ends were cut back, 0 bases at V and 1 base at J, with 10 bases in the middle. The CDR3 region is CASSVVSGKNTEAFF. DNA of the CDR3: TGTGCCAGCAGCGTAGTATCAGGGAAGAACACTGAAGCTTTCTTT.

This rearrangement joins TRBV29-1 to TRBJ2-7; D may be TRBD2 (6 bases). This CDR3 region has 12 residues. Germline V CDR1 and CDR2: SQVTM, ANQGSEA. The ends were cut back, 6 bases at V and 4 bases at J, with 13 bases in the middle. The CDR3: CSVRAGSYEQYF. CDR3 bases: TGCAGCGTGAGAGCGGGCAGTTACGAGCAGTACTTC.

In its sample, this clone was seen a few times. The rearrangement uses TRBV30 and TRBJ1-1; D gene unclear. The germline gives CDR1 GTSNPN, CDR2 SVGIG (reference sequence). The CDR3 runs 13 residues. Trimming removed 0 bases from V and 10 bases from J, with 15 bases in between. CDR3 coding DNA: TGTGCCTGGAGTGTATCGATGGGATTGGGAGCTTTCTTT. Translation gives CAWSVSMGLGAFF.

The chain links TRBV6-5 to TRBJ2-3, with 8 bases aligning to TRBD1. The CDR3 runs 14 residues. J gave up 4 bases and V 5 bases, and 5 bases lay outside the gene matches. The germline CDR1 and CDR2 sequences are MNHEY and SVGAGI. The CDR3 reads CASSRDRFPDTQYF. The CDR3 nucleotides are TGTGCCAGCAGTCGGGACAGGTTTCCAGATACGCAGTATTTT.

V gene TRBV5-1 combines with J gene TRBJ1-1; 7 nucleotides line up with TRBD1. The CDR3 loop spans 16 amino acids. Per the germline V gene, CDR1 is SGHRS and CDR2 is YFSETQ. Trimming removed 4 bases from V and 4 bases from J; junction bases left unmatched: 13. The chain's CDR3 is CASSPRQGNQATEAFF. The CDR3 DNA reads as TGCGCCAGCAGCCCAAGACAGGGAAATCAGGCCACTGAAGCTTTCTTT.